This T cell receptor beta chain was obtained from a study of T cells after yellow fever vaccination. Germline V gene lookup returns CDR1 SGHTA and CDR2 FQGNSA. CDR3 length equals 15 residues. With regard to this clonotype: Its target is unknown. One junction end does not reproduce the germline sequence, and a read error may be involved.

TCRdb passed the 5' RACE reads through MiXCR, listing each CDR3 protein once. The sample consists of 350,000 to 450,000 distinct CDR3 sequences, under 7.5% of them appearing once. The study's findings and limits: Clones that expanded after primary vaccination mostly reappeared after the booster (nearly 98% CD4, 88% CD8).

The specimen was PBMCs, collected 5 days after the yellow fever booster vaccination. This receptor was identified in a young man who received the YFV17D yellow fever vaccine. The V gene is TRBV7-2, the J gene TRBJ2-7; D is perhaps TRBD2 (6 bases). CDR3 in amino acids: CVSSLSSGVLNEQYF. The CDR3 coding sequence is TGTGTCAGCAGCTTAAGTTCGGGAGTACTGAACGAGCAGTACTTC.